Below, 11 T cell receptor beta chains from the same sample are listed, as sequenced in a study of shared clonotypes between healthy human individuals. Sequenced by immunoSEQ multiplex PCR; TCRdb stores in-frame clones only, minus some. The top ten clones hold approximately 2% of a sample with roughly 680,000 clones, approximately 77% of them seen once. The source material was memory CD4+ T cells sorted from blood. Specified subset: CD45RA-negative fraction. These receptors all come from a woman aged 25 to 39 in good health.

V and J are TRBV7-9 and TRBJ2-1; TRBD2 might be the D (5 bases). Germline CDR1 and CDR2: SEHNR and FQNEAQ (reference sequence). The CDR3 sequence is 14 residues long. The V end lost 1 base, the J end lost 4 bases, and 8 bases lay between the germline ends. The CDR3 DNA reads TGTGCCAGCAGCTTAGGACGGGGATACAATGAGCAGTTCTTC. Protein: CASSLGRGYNEQFF.

Written as DNA, the CDR3 is TGTGCCAGTAGTGCAGGGTCCCGGTCCTACGAGCAGTACTTC. Translating it yields CASSAGSRSYEQYF. The chain links TRBV19 to TRBJ2-7, with a tentative D call TRBD1 (5 bases). The CDR3 extends over 14 amino acids. Germline CDR1 reads LNHDA; CDR2 reads SQIVND (reference sequence). The ends were cut back, 5 bases at V and 1 base at J, with 12 bases in the middle.

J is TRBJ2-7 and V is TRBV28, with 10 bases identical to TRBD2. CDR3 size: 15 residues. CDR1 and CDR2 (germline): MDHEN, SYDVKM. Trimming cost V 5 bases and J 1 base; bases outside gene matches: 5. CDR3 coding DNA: TGTGCCAGCAGTACCCTAGCGGGAGCGTCCTACGAGCAGTACTTC. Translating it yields CASSTLAGASYEQYF. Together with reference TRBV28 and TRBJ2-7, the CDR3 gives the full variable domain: DVKVTQSSRYLVKRTGEKVFLECVQDMDHENMFWYRQDPGLGLRLIYFSYDVKMKEKGDIPEGYSVSREKKERFSLILESASTNQTSMYLCASSTLAGASYEQYFGPGTRLTVT.

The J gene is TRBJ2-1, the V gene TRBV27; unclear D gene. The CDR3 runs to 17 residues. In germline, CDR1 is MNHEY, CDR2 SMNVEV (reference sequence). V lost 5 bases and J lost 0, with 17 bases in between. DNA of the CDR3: TGTGCCAGCAGTATACCCTCTACAGCCTACTCCTACAATGAGCAGTTCTTC. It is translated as CASSIPSTAYSYNEQFF.

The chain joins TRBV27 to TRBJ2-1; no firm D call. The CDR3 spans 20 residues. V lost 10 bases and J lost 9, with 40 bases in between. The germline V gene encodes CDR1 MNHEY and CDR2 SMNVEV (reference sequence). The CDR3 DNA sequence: TGTGCCAAGACGACCGGCTCCCGGCGGCACCTTCCCCTCCCGACGGCTGAGCAGTTCTTC. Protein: CAKTTGSRRHLPLPTAEQFF.

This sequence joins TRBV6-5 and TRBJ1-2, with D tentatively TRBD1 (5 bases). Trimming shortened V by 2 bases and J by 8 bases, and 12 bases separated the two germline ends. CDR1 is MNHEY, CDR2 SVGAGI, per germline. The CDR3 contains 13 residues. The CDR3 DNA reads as TGTGCCAGCAGTTACATCCGGGGGGGAGGCTACACCTTC. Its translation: CASSYIRGGGYTF.

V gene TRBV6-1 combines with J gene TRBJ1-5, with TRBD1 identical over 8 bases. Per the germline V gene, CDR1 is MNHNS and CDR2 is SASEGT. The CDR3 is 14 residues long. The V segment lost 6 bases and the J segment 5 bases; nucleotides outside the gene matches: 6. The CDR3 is CASRPPGQDQPQHF. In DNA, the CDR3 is TGTGCCAGCAGGCCCCCGGGACAGGATCAGCCCCAGCATTTT.

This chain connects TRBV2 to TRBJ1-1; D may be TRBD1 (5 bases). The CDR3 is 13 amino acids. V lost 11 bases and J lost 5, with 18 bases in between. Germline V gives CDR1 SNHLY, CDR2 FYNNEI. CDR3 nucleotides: TGTGCCCACGAAGGACAAGGGAAAACTGAAGCTTTCTTT. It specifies CAHEGQGKTEAFF.

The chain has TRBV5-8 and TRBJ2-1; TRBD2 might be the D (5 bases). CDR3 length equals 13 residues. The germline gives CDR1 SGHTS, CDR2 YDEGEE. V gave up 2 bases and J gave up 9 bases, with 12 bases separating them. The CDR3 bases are TGTGCCAGCAGCTTAGTCCGGGCGGGTGAGCAGTTCTTC. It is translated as CASSLVRAGEQFF.

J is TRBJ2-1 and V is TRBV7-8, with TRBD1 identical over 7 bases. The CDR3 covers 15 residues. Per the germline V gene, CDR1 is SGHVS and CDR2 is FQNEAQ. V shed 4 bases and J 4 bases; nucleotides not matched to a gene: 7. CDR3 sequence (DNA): TGTGCCAGCAGCTCCCCGAGACAGGGATACAATGAGCAGTTCTTC. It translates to CASSSPRQGYNEQFF. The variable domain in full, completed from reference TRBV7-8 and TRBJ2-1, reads GAGVSQSPRYKVAKRGQDVALRCDPISGHVSLFWYQQALGQGPEFLTYFQNEAQLDKSGLPSDRFFAERPEGSVSTLKIQRTQQEDSAVYLCASSSPRQGYNEQFFGPGTRLTVL.

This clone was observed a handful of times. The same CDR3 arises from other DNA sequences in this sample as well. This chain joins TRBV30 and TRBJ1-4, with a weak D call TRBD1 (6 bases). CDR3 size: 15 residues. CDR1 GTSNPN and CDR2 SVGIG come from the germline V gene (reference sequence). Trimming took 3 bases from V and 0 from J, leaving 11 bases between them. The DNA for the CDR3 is TGTGCCTGGAGGTTGAAGGGGGCAACTAATGAAAAACTGTTTTTT. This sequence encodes CAWRLKGATNEKLFF. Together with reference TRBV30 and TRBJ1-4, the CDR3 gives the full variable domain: SQTIHQWPATLVQPVGSPLSLECTVEGTSNPNLYWYRQAAGRGLQLLFYSVGIGQISSEVPQNLSASRPQDRQFILSSKKLLLSDSGFYLCAWRLKGATNEKLFFGSGTQLSVL.